A single TCR beta chain is shown here with its context. Antigen specificity is unknown. The junction does not match germline at one end; this may be a read error. This sample was taken from a study of cytomegalovirus exposure and HLA in healthy donors. The overall study: Researchers previously reported finding roughly 120 million unique TCR beta sequences from about 200 million T cells. Overall study results and limits: Rarity characterized most TCR sequences, yet some public TCRs appeared in many donors.

Donors counted as nominally healthy when sampled, yet unrecorded immune exposures were likely. The study ran its PCR with 60 Vbeta and 13 Jbeta primers. TCRdb's copy holds only in-frame clones and misses some; the assay was immunoSEQ multiplex PCR. The table shows about 190,000 clones, with 75% to 85% occurring only once. CDR3 size: 14 residues. CDR1 and CDR2 from the germline V gene are MNHNS and SASEGT. The receptor was isolated from a boy aged 5-17 years in good health and CMV-seronegative. Source material: PBMCs. V and J are TRBV6-1 and TRBJ1-2; D not certain. The CDR3 here is CASSSHPPAASPRF. Here the CDR3 DNA reads TGTGCCAGCAGCTCCCATCCCCCGGCGGCTTCTCCCCGTTTC.